These 22 T cell receptor beta chains originate from one sample sequenced in a study of identical twins (dated by TCRdb to about 2016). Library preparation used 5' RACE. Sequencing relied on an Illumina HiSeq 2000. TCRdb trimmed the raw reads at Q25, called clones with MiXCR and kept productive beta chains. Each entry is one CDR3 protein sequence, shown with its most common DNA and genes. This sample holds about 700,000 distinct CDR3 sequences; over 8.5% were observed only once. The ten most abundant clones make up approximately 0.94% of the sample. The data were also submitted as part of a second study, on yellow fever vaccine responses in identical twins.

The sample taken for sequencing was PBMCs. The receptors were gathered from a woman between 18 and 30 years old in good health.

This clonotype showed up just a few times. The chain is built from TRBV6-1 and TRBJ2-7, with D perhaps matching TRBD2 (5 bases). The CDR3 is 14 amino acids. From germline, CDR1 is MNHNS and CDR2 SASEGT. The V end lost 6 bases, the J end lost 0 bases, and 12 bases lay between the germline ends. CDR3 region: CASREDGLSYEQYF. CDR3 in DNA: TGTGCCAGCAGAGAGGACGGACTCTCCTACGAGCAGTACTTC.

The chain employs TRBV18 and TRBJ1-2; 9 nucleotides line up with TRBD1. The germline V gene encodes CDR1 KGHSH and CDR2 LQKENI. The CDR3 length is 13 residues. The V and J ends lost 5 bases and 8 bases, in that order; junction bases with no gene match: 6. CDR3 loop: CASSSDRGDGYTF. The CDR3 region has the DNA TGTGCCAGCTCATCTGACAGGGGGGACGGCTACACCTTC. The whole variable domain, remainder taken from reference TRBV18 and TRBJ1-2, is NAGVMQNPRHLVRRRGQEARLRCSPMKGHSHVYWYRQLPEEGLKFMVYLQKENIIDESGMPKERFSAEFPKEGPSILRIQQVVRGDSAAYFCASSSDRGDGYTFGSGTRLTVV.

The V and J genes are TRBV7-2 and TRBJ2-7; no firm D call. Germline V lookup: CDR1 SGHTA, CDR2 FQGNSA. V was shortened by 2 bases and J by 4 bases, with 12 bases between the two germline ends. This CDR3 comprises 14 residues. The CDR3, as DNA: TGTGCCAGCAGCTTACCCCCGGGTGGGTACGAGCAGTACTTC. It codes for CASSLPPGGYEQYF.

This clonotype was counted at least ten times. The junction departs from the called germline gene at one end, perhaps through a read error. The chain employs TRBV3-1 and TRBJ2-5; the D is unclear. The germline V gene has CDR1 LGHDT and CDR2 YNNKEL (reference sequence). The CDR3 has 15 amino acids. As DNA, the CDR3 is TGTGCCAGCAGCCAAGATTCGTTCAGCCCCTGGAGCTTCAACTTC. It yields the protein CASSQDSFSPWSFNF.

The chain couples TRBV11-2 to TRBJ1-6, with 7 bases identical to TRBD1. CDR1 and CDR2 (germline): SGHAT, FQNNGV. Trimming at V came to 1 base and at J to 6 bases, leaving 3 bases not matched to a gene. The CDR3 contains 15 residues. CDR3 bases: TGTGCCAGCAGCTTAGTAGACAGGGTTAATTCACCCCTCCACTTT. Translation gives CASSLVDRVNSPLHF. The full variable domain, rest sourced from reference TRBV11-2 and TRBJ1-6, is EAGVAQSPRYKIIEKRQSVAFWCNPISGHATLYWYQQILGQGPKLLIQFQNNGVVDDSQLPKDRFSAERLKGVDSTLKIQPAKLEDSAVYLCASSLVDRVNSPLHFGNGTRLTVT.

The V call is TRBV20-1, the J call TRBJ2-5; D gene ambiguous. Germline lookup yields CDR1 DFQATT and CDR2 SNEGSKA (reference sequence). This CDR3 region has 11 residues. V was pared by 6 bases and J by 4 bases, with 9 bases between. The CDR3 spells CSAALGETQYF. The CDR3 DNA follows: TGCAGTGCAGCGCTTGGAGAGACCCAGTACTTC.

V is TRBV27 and J is TRBJ2-1, with D unclear. The germline V and J ends were trimmed by 5 bases and 4 bases, with 15 bases remaining between them. Germline V CDR1 and CDR2: MNHEY, SMNVEV (reference sequence). The CDR3 length is 15 residues. The CDR3 DNA is TGTGCCAGCAGTCCGCCCTCCCTTTTTTACAATGAGCAGTTCTTC. It yields the protein CASSPPSLFYNEQFF.

This clonotype showed up many times. The chain links TRBV12-3 or TRBV12-4 to TRBJ2-3; TRBD1 is a possible D gene (5 bases). The CDR3 sequence is 14 residues long. V lost 2 bases to trimming and J lost 2 bases, with 8 bases between them. The DNA for the CDR3 is TGTGCCAGCAGTTTAAGACAGTACACAGATACGCAGTATTTT. This sequence encodes CASSLRQYTDTQYF.

This clonotype has more than one count but fewer than ten. The chain has TRBV24-1 and TRBJ2-1; maybe TRBD1 (5 bases). V was clipped by 6 bases and J by 11 bases, with 13 bases between them. Germline V gene sequence: CDR1 KGHDR, CDR2 SFDVKD. This CDR3 is built from 12 residues. The CDR3 DNA reads as TGTGCCACCAGTAGCCAGGGTTACAAGCAGTTCTTC. This encodes CATSSQGYKQFF.

This clonotype was seen ten or more times. V and J are TRBV12-3 or TRBV12-4 and TRBJ2-2; the match to TRBD1 covers 7 bases. The length of the CDR3 is 16 residues. The V segment lost 10 bases and the J segment 1 base; nucleotides outside the gene matches: 12. The CDR3 DNA is TGTGCCACGACAGGGCCCCCTCCGGAGAACACCGGGGAGCTGTTTTTT. As protein: CATTGPPPENTGELFF.

This clonotype turned up a few times. V is TRBV24-1 and J is TRBJ2-1; D remains ambiguous. This CDR3 spans 13 amino acids. Trimming took off 5 bases at V and 5 bases at J, with 9 bases between the two ends. Germline V gives CDR1 KGHDR, CDR2 SFDVKD. CDR3 protein: CATSGRTHNEQFF. CDR3 nucleotides: TGTGCCACCAGTGGTCGGACCCACAATGAGCAGTTCTTC.

J is TRBJ2-1 and V is TRBV6-2 or TRBV6-3; 9 bases are shared with TRBD2. Germline-derived CDR1 and CDR2 are MNHEY and SVGEGT. The CDR3 totals 17 residues. V dropped 5 bases and J dropped 9; count of bases not matched to a gene: 17. The CDR3 spells CASSDPTRAGGLGEQFF. CDR3 DNA: TGTGCCAGCAGTGATCCAACTAGAGCGGGAGGCCTCGGTGAGCAGTTCTTC.

The genes are TRBV7-3 and TRBJ2-2; the match to TRBD2 covers 8 bases. V gave up 6 bases and J gave up 0 bases; unmatched junction bases: 3. The V gene's germline CDR1 is SGHTA and CDR2 FQGTGA. The CDR3 runs to 15 residues. CDR3 in amino acids: CASRPGGSNTGELFF. Written as DNA, the CDR3 is TGTGCCAGCAGACCGGGAGGGTCGAACACCGGGGAGCTGTTTTTT. The whole variable domain, filled in from reference TRBV7-3 and TRBJ2-2, reads GAGVSQTPSNKVTEKGKYVELRCDPISGHTALYWYRQSLGQGPEFLIYFQGTGAADDSGLPNDRFFAVRPEGSVSTLKIQRTERGDSAVYLCASRPGGSNTGELFFGEGSRLTVL.

This rearrangement joins TRBV5-1 to TRBJ2-7; D call uncertain. This CDR3 comprises 15 residues. The ends were cut back, 0 bases at V and 3 bases at J, with 13 bases in the middle. The germline gives CDR1 SGHRS, CDR2 YFSETQ. The CDR3 reads CASSLALENFYEQYF. The CDR3 DNA reads as TGCGCCAGCAGCTTGGCCCTAGAGAATTTCTACGAGCAGTACTTC.

This clonotype has just a few counts. The chain links TRBV6-2 or TRBV6-3 to TRBJ2-3; D is unclear. V shed 4 bases and J shed 2 bases, with 10 bases lying between them. Per the germline V gene, CDR1 is MNHEY and CDR2 is SVGEGT. The CDR3 has 14 residues. CDR3 DNA sequence: TGTGCCAGCAGTTCCACGCAGACCACAGATACGCAGTATTTT. This sequence encodes CASSSTQTTDTQYF.

A few counts support this clonotype. The chain joins TRBV11-2 to TRBJ1-2; D unresolved. Germline V lookup: CDR1 SGHAT, CDR2 FQNNGV. The germline V and J ends were trimmed by 4 bases and 2 bases, with 14 bases remaining between them. The CDR3 covers 15 residues. The CDR3 reads CASSSVTTPNYGYTF. The DNA of the CDR3 is TGTGCCAGCAGCTCGGTAACGACACCCAACTATGGCTACACCTTC.

This clonotype was found many times. The V and J genes are TRBV29-1 and TRBJ2-1; 10 positions agree with TRBD2. CDR1 is SQVTM, CDR2 ANQGSEA, per germline. V lost 4 bases and J lost 6; bases outside the gene matches: 12. The CDR3 runs to 16 residues. Here the CDR3 reads CSVARPSGGASNEQFF. The CDR3 DNA sequence: TGCAGCGTTGCCCGACCAAGCGGGGGGGCTTCCAATGAGCAGTTCTTC.

The V and J genes are TRBV20-1 and TRBJ2-7, with D possibly being TRBD2 (6 bases). Deletions cut 4 bases from V and 0 bases from J, with 19 bases between. Germline V gene sequence: CDR1 DFQATT, CDR2 SNEGSKA (reference sequence). The length of the CDR3 is 16 residues. This chain's CDR3 is CSANHLSTSSSYEQYF. The CDR3 region has the DNA TGCAGTGCTAACCACCTCTCGACTAGTTCCTCCTACGAGCAGTACTTC.

About this clonotype itself: Possible read error: a much larger clone is one base away. This chain connects TRBV28 to TRBJ1-6; D call uncertain. Germline CDR1 MDHEN, CDR2 SYDVKM. This CDR3 spans 17 amino acids. This chain's CDR3 is CVSGTPWERRVGSPLHF. Here the CDR3 DNA reads TGTGTCAGCGGTACCCCATGGGAGAGACGGGTGGGTTCACCCCTCCACTTT. The variable domain in full, with the rest retrieved from reference TRBV28 and TRBJ1-6, is DVKVTQSSRYLVKRTGEKVFLECVQDMDHENMFWYRQDPGLGLRLIYFSYDVKMKEKGDIPEGYSVSREKKERFSLILESASTNQTSMYLCVSGTPWERRVGSPLHFGNGTRLTVT.

The table lists this clonotype with many counts. The rearrangement joins TRBV5-1 to TRBJ2-1; tentatively, D is TRBD2 (5 bases). CDR1 and CDR2 from the germline V gene are SGHRS and YFSETQ. The CDR3 totals 16 residues. The V and J ends lost 0 bases and 0 bases respectively, with 10 bases between them. The CDR3 spells CASSLDRGSSYNEQFF. In DNA, the CDR3 is TGCGCCAGCAGCTTGGACCGGGGAAGCTCCTACAATGAGCAGTTCTTC.

V gene TRBV6-1 combines with J gene TRBJ2-7; D is possibly TRBD2 (5 bases). Between the trimmed V and J ends, which lost 6 bases and 5 bases, there was a span of 20 bases. This CDR3 has 15 residues. Germline V gene data show CDR1 as MNHNS and CDR2 as SASEGT. CDR3 protein: CASRGNKRTRDEQYF. DNA for the CDR3: TGTGCCAGCAGGGGCAACAAGCGGACCCGAGACGAGCAGTACTTC.

Only a few counts were recorded for this clonotype. The chain is built from TRBV9 and TRBJ2-5; weak D call: TRBD1 (6 bases). Trimming left V 6 bases short and J 2 bases short, with 11 bases between. The CDR3 sequence is 13 residues long. Looked up from germline, CDR1 is SGDLS and CDR2 is YYNGEE. CDR3 coding DNA: TGTGCCAGCAAACGGACAGAGCAAGAGACCCAGTACTTC. It yields the protein CASKRTEQETQYF.